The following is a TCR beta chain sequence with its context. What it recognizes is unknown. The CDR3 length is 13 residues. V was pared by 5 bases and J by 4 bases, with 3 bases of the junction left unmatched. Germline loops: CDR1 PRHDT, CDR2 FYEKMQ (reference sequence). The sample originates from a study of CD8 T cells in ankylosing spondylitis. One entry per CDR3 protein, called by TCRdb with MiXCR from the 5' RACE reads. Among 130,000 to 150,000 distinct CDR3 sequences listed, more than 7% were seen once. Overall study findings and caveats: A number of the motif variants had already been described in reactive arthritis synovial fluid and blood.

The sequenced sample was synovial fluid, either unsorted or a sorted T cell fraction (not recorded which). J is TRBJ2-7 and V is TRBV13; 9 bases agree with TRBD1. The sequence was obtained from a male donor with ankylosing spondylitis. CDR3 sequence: CASSAGTGYEQYF. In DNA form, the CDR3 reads TGTGCCAGCAGCGCCGGGACAGGGTACGAGCAGTACTTC.